This T cell receptor beta chain was identified during a study of cytomegalovirus exposure and HLA in healthy donors. Broader study findings: 150 to 200 TCR beta chains were listed as cytomegalovirus-associated. When the data were analyzed later, several of the most significant clusters appeared to be linked to common viral pathogens.

The PCR contained 60 Vbeta and 13 Jbeta primers. This table comes from immunoSEQ multiplex PCR, and its TCRdb copy is limited to in-frame clones, with some not included. The table has 120,000 to 150,000 clones, around 65% seen once. Details on this clone: Its target is not known.

This CDR3 has 14 amino acids. In germline, CDR1 is MNHEY, CDR2 SVGAGI. V dropped 6 bases and J dropped 0; count of bases not matched to a gene: 3. Sequencing was performed on PBMCs. This sequence joins TRBV6-5 and TRBJ2-3; 7 bases are shared with TRBD1. This clonotype originated in a woman aged 30 to 39 in good health and CMV-seropositive. The DNA for the CDR3 is TGTGCCAGCAGCAACAGGGGTAGCACAGATACGCAGTATTTT. It codes for CASSNRGSTDTQYF.